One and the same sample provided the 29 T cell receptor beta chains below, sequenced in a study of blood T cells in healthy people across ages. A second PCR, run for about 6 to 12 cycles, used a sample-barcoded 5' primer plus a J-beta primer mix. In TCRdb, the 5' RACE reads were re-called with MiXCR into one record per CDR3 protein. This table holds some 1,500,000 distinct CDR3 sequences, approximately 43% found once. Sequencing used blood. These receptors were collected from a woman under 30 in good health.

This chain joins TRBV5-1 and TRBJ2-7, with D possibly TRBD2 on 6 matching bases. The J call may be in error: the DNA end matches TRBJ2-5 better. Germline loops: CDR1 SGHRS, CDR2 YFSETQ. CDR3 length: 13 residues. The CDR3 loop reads CASSSAGWETQYF. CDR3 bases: TGCGCCAGCAGCTCCGCGGGGTGGGAGACCCAGTACTTC.

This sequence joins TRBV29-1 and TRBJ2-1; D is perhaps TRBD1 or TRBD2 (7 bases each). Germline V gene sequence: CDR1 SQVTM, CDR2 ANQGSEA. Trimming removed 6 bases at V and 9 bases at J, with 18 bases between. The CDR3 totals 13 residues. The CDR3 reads CSVVDRPGGEQFF. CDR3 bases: TGCAGCGTCGTGGACAGGCCGGGAGGTGAGCAGTTCTTC.

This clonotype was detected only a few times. CDR3 nucleotides: TGTGCCAGCAGCGTGGGGACAGAAGATACGCAGTATTTT. Translation gives CASSVGTEDTQYF. The chain joins TRBV9 to TRBJ2-3; 7 nucleotides align to TRBD1. The CDR3 spans 13 residues. J gave up 5 bases and V 2 bases, and 2 bases lay outside the gene matches. Germline V gene data show CDR1 as SGDLS and CDR2 as YYNGEE.

The CDR3 DNA follows: TGTGCCAGCAGCTTAAGACGTTTAGCGGGATTAGAACATACGCAGTATTTT. This codes for CASSLRRLAGLEHTQYF. The chain carries TRBV7-3 and TRBJ2-3, with 8 bases identical to TRBD2. Germline-derived CDR1 and CDR2 are SGHTA and FQGTGA. This CDR3 spans 17 amino acids. V was pared by 1 base and J by 7 bases, with 13 bases of the junction left unmatched.

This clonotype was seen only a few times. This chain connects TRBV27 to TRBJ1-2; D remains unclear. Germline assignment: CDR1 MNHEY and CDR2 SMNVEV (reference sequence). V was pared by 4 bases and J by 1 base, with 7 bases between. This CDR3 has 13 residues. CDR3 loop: CASSYTNNYGYTF. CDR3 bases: TGTGCCAGCAGTTATACCAATAACTATGGCTACACCTTC.

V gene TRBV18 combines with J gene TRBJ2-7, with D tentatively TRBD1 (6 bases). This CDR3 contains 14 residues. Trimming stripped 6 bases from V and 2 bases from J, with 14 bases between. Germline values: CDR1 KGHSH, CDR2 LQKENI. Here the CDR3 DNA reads TGTGCCAGCTCGCCGACAGGAGCTACCTACGAGCAGTACTTC. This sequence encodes CASSPTGATYEQYF. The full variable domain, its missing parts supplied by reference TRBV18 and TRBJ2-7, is NAGVMQNPRHLVRRRGQEARLRCSPMKGHSHVYWYRQLPEEGLKFMVYLQKENIIDESGMPKERFSAEFPKEGPSILRIQQVVRGDSAAYFCASSPTGATYEQYFGPGTRLTVT.

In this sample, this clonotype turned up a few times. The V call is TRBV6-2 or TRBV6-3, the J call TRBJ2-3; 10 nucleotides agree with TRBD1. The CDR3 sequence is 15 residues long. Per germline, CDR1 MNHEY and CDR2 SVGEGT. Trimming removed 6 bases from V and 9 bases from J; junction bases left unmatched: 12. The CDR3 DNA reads TGTGCCAGCAGCACCGGGACAGGGGCCCACCTGACGCAGTATTTT. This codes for CASSTGTGAHLTQYF.

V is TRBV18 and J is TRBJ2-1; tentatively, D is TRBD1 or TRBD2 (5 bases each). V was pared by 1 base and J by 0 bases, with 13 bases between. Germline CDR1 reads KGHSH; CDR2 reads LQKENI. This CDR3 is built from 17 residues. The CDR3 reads CASSPQGAGSSYNEQFF. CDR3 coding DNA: TGTGCCAGCTCACCACAGGGCGCAGGGAGCTCCTACAATGAGCAGTTCTTC. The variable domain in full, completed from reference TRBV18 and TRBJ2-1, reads NAGVMQNPRHLVRRRGQEARLRCSPMKGHSHVYWYRQLPEEGLKFMVYLQKENIIDESGMPKERFSAEFPKEGPSILRIQQVVRGDSAAYFCASSPQGAGSSYNEQFFGPGTRLTVL.

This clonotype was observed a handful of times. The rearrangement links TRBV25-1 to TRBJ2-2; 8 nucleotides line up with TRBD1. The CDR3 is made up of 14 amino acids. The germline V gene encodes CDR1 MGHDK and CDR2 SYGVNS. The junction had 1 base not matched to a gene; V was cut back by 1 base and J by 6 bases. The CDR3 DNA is TGTGCCAGCAGTGAATTGGACAGGGCCGGGGAGCTGTTTTTT. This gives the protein CASSELDRAGELFF.

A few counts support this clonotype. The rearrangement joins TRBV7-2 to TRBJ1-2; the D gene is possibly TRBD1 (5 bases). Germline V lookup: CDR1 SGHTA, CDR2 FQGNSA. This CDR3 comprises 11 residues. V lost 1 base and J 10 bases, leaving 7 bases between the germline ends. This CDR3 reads CASSLVRDYTF. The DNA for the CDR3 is TGTGCCAGCAGCTTAGTCAGGGACTACACCTTC.

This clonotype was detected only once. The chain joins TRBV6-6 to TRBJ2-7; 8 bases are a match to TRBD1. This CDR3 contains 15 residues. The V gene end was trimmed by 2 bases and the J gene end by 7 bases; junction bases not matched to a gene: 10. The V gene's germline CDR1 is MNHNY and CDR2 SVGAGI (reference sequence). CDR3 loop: CASSYVRGQVHEQYF. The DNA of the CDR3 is TGTGCCAGCAGTTACGTCAGGGGGCAGGTTCATGAGCAGTACTTC.

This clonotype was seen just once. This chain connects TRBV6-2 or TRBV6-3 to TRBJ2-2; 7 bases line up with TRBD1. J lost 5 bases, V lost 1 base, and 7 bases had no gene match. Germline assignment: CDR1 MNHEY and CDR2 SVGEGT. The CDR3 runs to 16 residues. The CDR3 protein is CASSYFEGAGTGELFF. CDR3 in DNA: TGTGCCAGCAGTTACTTCGAGGGGGCCGGGACCGGGGAGCTGTTTTTT.

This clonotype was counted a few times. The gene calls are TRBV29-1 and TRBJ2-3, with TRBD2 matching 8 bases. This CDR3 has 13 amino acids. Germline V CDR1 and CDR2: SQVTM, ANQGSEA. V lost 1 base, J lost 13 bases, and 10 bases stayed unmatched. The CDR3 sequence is CSVEAGGPGIEYF. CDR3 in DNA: TGCAGCGTTGAAGCGGGAGGGCCAGGGATAGAGTATTTT.

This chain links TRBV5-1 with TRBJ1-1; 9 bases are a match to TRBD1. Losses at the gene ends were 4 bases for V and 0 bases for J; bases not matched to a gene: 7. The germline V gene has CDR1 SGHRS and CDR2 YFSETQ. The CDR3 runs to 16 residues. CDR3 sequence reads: CASSHGTGYMNTEAFF. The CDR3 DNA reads TGCGCCAGCAGCCACGGGACAGGGTATATGAACACTGAAGCTTTCTTT.

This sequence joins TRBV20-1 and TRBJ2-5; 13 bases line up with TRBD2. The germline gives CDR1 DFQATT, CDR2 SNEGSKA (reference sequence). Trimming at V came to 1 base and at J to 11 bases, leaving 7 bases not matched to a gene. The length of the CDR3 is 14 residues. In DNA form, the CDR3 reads TGCAGTGCTAGAGTACTAGCGGGAGGGTCTGAGCAGTACTTC. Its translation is CSARVLAGGSEQYF.

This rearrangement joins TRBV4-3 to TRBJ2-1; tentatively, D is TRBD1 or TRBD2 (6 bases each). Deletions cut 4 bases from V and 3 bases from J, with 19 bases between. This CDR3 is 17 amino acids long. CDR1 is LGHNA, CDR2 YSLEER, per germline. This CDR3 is CASSRGGTQRVYNEQFF. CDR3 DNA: TGCGCCAGCAGCCGAGGGGGGACTCAGAGGGTCTACAATGAGCAGTTCTTC.

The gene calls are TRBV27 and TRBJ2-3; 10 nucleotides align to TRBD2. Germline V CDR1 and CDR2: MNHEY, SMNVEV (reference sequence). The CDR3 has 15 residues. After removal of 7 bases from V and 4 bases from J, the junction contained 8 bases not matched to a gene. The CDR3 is CASNLAGGGSDTQYF. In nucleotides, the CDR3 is TGTGCCAGCAACTTAGCGGGGGGAGGGTCAGATACGCAGTATTTT.

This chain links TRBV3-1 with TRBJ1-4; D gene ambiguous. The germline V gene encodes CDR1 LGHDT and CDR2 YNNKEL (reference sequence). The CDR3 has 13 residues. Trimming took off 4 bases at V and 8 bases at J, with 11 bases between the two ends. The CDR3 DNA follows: TGTGCCAGCAGCCCCGCCGGACCGGAAAAACTGTTTTTT. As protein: CASSPAGPEKLFF.

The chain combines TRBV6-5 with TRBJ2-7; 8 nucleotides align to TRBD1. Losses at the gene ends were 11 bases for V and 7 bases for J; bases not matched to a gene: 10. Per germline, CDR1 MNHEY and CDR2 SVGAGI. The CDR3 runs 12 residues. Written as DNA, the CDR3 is TGTGCCGGCAAGGACAGGGTAGAAGAGCAGTACTTC. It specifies CAGKDRVEEQYF.

CDR3 coding DNA: TGTGCCAGCAGTTTAAGAGGGGAGGGGACAGGGGGGCAGAATGAGCAGTTCTTC. It yields the protein CASSLRGEGTGGQNEQFF. The rearrangement joins TRBV12-3 or TRBV12-4 to TRBJ2-1; TRBD1 matches at 11 bases. The CDR3 is made up of 18 amino acids. V lost 2 bases and J lost 7; bases outside the gene matches: 13.

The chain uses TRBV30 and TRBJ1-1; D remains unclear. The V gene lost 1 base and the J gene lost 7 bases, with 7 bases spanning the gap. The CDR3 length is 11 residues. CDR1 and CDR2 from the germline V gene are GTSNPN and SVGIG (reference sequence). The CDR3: CAWSAVGEAFF. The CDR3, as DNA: TGTGCCTGGAGTGCCGTAGGTGAAGCTTTCTTT.

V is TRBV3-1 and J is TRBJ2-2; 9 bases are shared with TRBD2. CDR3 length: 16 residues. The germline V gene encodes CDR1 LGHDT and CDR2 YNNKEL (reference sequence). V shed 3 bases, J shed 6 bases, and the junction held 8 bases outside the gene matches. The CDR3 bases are TGTGCCAGCAGCCACGGAAGCGGGAGGAGGGCCGGGGAGCTGTTTTTT. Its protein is CASSHGSGRRAGELFF.

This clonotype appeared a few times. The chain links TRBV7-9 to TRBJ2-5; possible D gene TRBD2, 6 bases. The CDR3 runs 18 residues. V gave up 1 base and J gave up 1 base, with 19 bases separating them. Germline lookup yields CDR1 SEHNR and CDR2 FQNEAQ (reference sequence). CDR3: CASSLVVLPTAGQETQYF. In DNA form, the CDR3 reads TGTGCCAGCAGCTTAGTCGTCCTTCCGACAGCGGGCCAAGAGACCCAGTACTTC. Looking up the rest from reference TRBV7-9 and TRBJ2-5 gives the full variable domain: DTGVSQNPRHKITKRGQNVTFRCDPISEHNRLYWYRQTLGQGPEFLTYFQNEAQLEKSRLLSDRFSAERPKGSFSTLEIQRTEQGDSAMYLCASSLVVLPTAGQETQYFGPGTRLLVL.

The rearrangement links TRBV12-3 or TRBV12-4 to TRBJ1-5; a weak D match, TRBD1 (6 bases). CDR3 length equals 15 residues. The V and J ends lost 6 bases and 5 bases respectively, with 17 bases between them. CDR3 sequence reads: CASSPTGPADQPQHF. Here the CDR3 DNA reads TGTGCCAGCAGCCCAACAGGGCCTGCGGATCAGCCCCAGCATTTT.

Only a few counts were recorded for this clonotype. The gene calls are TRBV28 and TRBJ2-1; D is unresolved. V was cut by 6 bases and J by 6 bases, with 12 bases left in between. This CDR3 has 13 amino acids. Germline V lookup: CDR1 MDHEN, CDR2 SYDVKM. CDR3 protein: CASRRAGSNEQFF. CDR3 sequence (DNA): TGTGCCAGCAGAAGGGCTGGGTCCAATGAGCAGTTCTTC. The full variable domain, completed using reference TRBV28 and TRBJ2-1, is DVKVTQSSRYLVKRTGEKVFLECVQDMDHENMFWYRQDPGLGLRLIYFSYDVKMKEKGDIPEGYSVSREKKERFSLILESASTNQTSMYLCASRRAGSNEQFFGPGTRLTVL.

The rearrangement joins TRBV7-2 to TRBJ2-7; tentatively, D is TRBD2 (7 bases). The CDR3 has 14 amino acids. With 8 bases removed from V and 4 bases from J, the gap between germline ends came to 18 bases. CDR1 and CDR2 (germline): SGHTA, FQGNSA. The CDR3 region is CASALRGGAYEQYF. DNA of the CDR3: TGTGCCAGCGCGTTGAGGGGGGGGGCTTACGAGCAGTACTTC.

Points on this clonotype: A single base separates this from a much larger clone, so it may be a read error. CDR3 sequence reads: CASSPRDIYNEQFF. CDR3 DNA sequence: TGTGCCAGCAGCCCCCGGGACATCTACAATGAGCAGTTCTTC. The V and J genes are TRBV6-5 and TRBJ2-1, with D possibly TRBD1 on 6 matching bases. Germline assignment: CDR1 MNHEY and CDR2 SVGAGI. The V end lost 6 bases, the J end lost 3 bases, and 12 bases lay between the germline ends. This CDR3 is 14 amino acids long.

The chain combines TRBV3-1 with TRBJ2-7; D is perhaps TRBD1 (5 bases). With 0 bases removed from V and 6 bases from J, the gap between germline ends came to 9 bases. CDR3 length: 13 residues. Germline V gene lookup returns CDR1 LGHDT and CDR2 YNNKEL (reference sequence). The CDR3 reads CASSQDARAEQYF. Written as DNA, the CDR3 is TGTGCCAGCAGCCAAGATGCCAGGGCCGAGCAGTACTTC.

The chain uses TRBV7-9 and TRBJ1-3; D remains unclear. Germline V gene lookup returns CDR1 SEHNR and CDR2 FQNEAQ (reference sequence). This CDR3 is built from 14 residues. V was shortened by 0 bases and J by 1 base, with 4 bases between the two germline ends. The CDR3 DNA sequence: TGTGCCAGCAGCTTAGCAGTATCTGGAAACACCATATATTTT. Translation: CASSLAVSGNTIYF.